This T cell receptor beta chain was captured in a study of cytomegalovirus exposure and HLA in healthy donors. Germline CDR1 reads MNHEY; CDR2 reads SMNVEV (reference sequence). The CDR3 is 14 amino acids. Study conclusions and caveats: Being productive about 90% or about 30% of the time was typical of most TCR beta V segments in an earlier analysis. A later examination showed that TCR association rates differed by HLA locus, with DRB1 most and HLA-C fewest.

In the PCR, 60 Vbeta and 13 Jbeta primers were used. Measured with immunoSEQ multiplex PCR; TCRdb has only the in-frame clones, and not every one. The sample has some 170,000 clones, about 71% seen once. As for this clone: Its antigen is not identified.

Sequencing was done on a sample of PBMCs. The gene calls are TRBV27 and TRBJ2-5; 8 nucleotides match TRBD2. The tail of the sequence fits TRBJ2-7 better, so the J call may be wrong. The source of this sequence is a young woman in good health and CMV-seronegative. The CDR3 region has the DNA TGTGCCAGCCGCTATCATAGCGGGGCATACGAGCAGTACTTC. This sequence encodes CASRYHSGAYEQYF.